This T cell receptor beta chain was sequenced for a study of glioma-infiltrating T cells. Study-level findings and limits: Very few CDR3 sequences were shared between tissue and blood. Non-neoplastic patients had below-expected tissue-blood divergence, while all gliomas exceeded expectation.

The iRepertoire nested amplicon-rescue multiplex PCR amplified TCR alpha and beta CDR3s from RNA. Tissue mRNA or PBMC total RNA, about 95-450 ng, went into one-step reverse transcription and amplification. TCRdb reprocessed the multiplex PCR reads with MiXCR, giving one entry per CDR3 protein. The repertoire holds approximately 15,000 distinct CDR3 sequences, with 55% to 70% as singletons. From germline, CDR1 is MNHEY and CDR2 SVGEGT. Losses at the gene ends were 8 bases for V and 8 bases for J; bases not matched to a gene: 2. The CDR3 contains 10 residues. About this clonotype itself: The antigen is unknown.

The source is a human donor with low-grade glioma or glioblastoma, undergoing nonglioma brain surgery, or in good health (not recorded which). The material sequenced was glioma tissue, nonneoplastic brain tissue, or PBMCs (not recorded which). The rearrangement joins TRBV6-2 or TRBV6-3 to TRBJ1-2; 7 bases align to TRBD1. The CDR3 spells CASGTAGYTF. CDR3 coding DNA: TGTGCCAGCGGGACAGCGGGCTACACCTTC.